A single T cell receptor (beta chain) is shown here with its context. In the authors' methods: Nucleated cell number was recorded as an estimate derived from reference gene primer amplification. Some clones are missing from TCRdb's copy, which holds only in-frame ones; the method was immunoSEQ multiplex PCR. The V and J calls and clone size come from that table; D and trimming were worked out from the DNA. The table shows about 58,000 clones, with about nine tenths occurring only once. The data were taken from a study of blood T cell repertoires in COVID-19. Whole-study context: Both acute and convalescent COVID-19 samples were obtained from the United States, Italy and Spain. T cells, B-cell-depleted T cells, or PBMCs supplied cDNA or gDNA.

The CDR3 loop spans 17 amino acids. Germline V CDR1 and CDR2: SGHRS, YFSETQ. V gave up 3 bases and J gave up 4 bases, with 20 bases separating them. This sequence was found in a woman in her 70s with active COVID-19. Sequenced material: peripheral blood. The V gene is TRBV5-1, the J gene TRBJ2-1; D may be TRBD2 (7 bases). CDR3 sequence (DNA): TGCGCCAGCAGCTCCCTTAGGGGGGGGTCCTATTACAATGAGCAGTTCTTC. Translating gives CASSSLRGGSYYNEQFF.